This is a list of T cell receptor beta chains from one sample in a study of T-cell reconstitution after alpha-beta-depleted transplantation in children. MiXCR was run by TCRdb on the PCR reads, yielding one entry per CDR3 protein. Of about 610,000 distinct CDR3 sequences in the sample, about 10% were seen once. Sequencing used PBMCs from the stem cell graft donor, obtained from the stem cell graft. Receptors originate from a human donor who donated a stem cell graft to a child with acute myeloid leukemia. Each CDR3 is given with its conserved first and last residue. D genes are given only for firm matches. Rows give clone size only sometimes, using once, few, many, or a class for an expanded clone.

d_gene	j_gene	v_gene	abundance	CDR3nt	CDR3aa
NA	TRBJ2-5	TRBV5-1	NA	TGCGCCAGCAGCCGAGGGACTTCTGAAGAGACCCAGTACTTC	CASSRGTSEETQYF
TRBD2	TRBJ2-1	TRBV5-1	NA	TGCGCCAGCAGCTCCCTTGGTAGCGGGACAAGAAATGAGCAGTTCTTC	CASSSLGSGTRNEQFF
NA	TRBJ2-1	TRBV29-1	many	TGCAGCGTTTATCCGACACAGCTCTACAATGAGCAGTTCTTC	CSVYPTQLYNEQFF
NA	TRBJ1-3	TRBV3-1	few	TGTGCCAGCAGCCAATCAGATGGAGGGGAAAACACCATATATTTT	CASSQSDGGENTIYF
NA	TRBJ2-1	TRBV7-2	few	TGTGCCAGCAGCTTTACAGGGCTCAATGAGCAGTTCTTC	CASSFTGLNEQFF
TRBD1	TRBJ2-7	TRBV29-1	few	TGCAGCGTCCGCTTCACCGACAGGGATTCCTACGAGCAGTACTTC	CSVRFTDRDSYEQYF
TRBD1	TRBJ1-1	TRBV11-2	few	TGTGCCAGCAGCCACTCTAGGGGGCAAGGGAACACTGAAGCTTTCTTT	CASSHSRGQGNTEAFF
NA	TRBJ2-3	TRBV29-1	many	TGCAGCGTTGATGCAGGGGGCACAGATACGCAGTATTTT	CSVDAGGTDTQYF
NA	TRBJ2-1	TRBV27	few	TGTGCCAGCAGTAACCGACGGGACTCACAATGGGAGCAGTTCTTC	CASSNRRDSQWEQFF
NA	TRBJ2-7	TRBV2	many	TGTGCCAGCAGTTTACCCCCCAAGCAGTACTTC	CASSLPPKQYF
TRBD1	TRBJ2-7	TRBV12-3/TRBV12-4	NA	TGTGCCAGCAATCCGACAGGGGGCTTCGAAAACGAGCAGTACTTC	CASNPTGGFENEQYF
NA	TRBJ1-2	TRBV12-3/TRBV12-4	many	TGTGCCAGCAGCGGACGGAACACTAACTATGGCTACACCTTC	CASSGRNTNYGYTF
TRBD2	TRBJ2-1	TRBV30	NA	TGTGCGCTGGATGGCCTAGCGGGAGTCAATGAGCAGTTCTTC	CALDGLAGVNEQFF
TRBD2	TRBJ2-7	TRBV29-1	many	TGCAGCGTGGATCTTGGACTAGCGGGAGGCGAGCAGTACTTC	CSVDLGLAGGEQYF
TRBD2	TRBJ2-3	TRBV29-1	many	TGCAGCGTTGAAGAGGGACTAGCGGGTCCTTATACGCAGTATTTT	CSVEEGLAGPYTQYF
NA	TRBJ1-5	TRBV2	many	TGTGCCAGCAGTGAAGACTGGACAGCGACACAGCCCCAGCATTTT	CASSEDWTATQPQHF
NA	TRBJ2-1	TRBV28	many	TGTGCCAGCAGACCACTATTGTCAGCCAAATACAATGAGCAGTTCTTC	CASRPLLSAKYNEQFF
TRBD2	TRBJ2-1	TRBV5-1	few	TGCGCCAGCAGCTTACTAGCGGGAGTGGACAATGAGCAGTTCTTC	CASSLLAGVDNEQFF
TRBD2	TRBJ2-7	TRBV6-2/TRBV6-3	many	TGTGCCAGCAGCCCAGGGACTAGCGTCAGCTACGAGCAGTACTTC	CASSPGTSVSYEQYF
NA	TRBJ2-5	TRBV3-1	NA	TGTGCCAGCAGCCAAGATGGGCGACCGGAGACCCAGTACTTC	CASSQDGRPETQYF
TRBD2	TRBJ2-3	TRBV15	many	TGTGCCACCAGCAGAGAACCTGGACTAGCGGGAGTTACAGATACGCAGTATTTT	CATSREPGLAGVTDTQYF
TRBD1	TRBJ2-2	TRBV19	NA	TGTGCCAGTAAGGTCGGAATCGTGGCAGGGGGCAATACCGGGGAGCTGTTTTTT	CASKVGIVAGGNTGELFF
TRBD2	TRBJ2-3	TRBV7-2	many	TGTGCCAGCAGCGAGGGACTAGCGGGATCGCAGTATTTT	CASSEGLAGSQYF
TRBD2	TRBJ2-3	TRBV30	few	TGTGCCTGGAGTAACGCGGGAGCTGATACGCAGTATTTT	CAWSNAGADTQYF
NA	TRBJ1-1	TRBV29-1	NA	TGCAGCGTGGACGTGAGCGGAGGCACTGAAGCTTTCTTT	CSVDVSGGTEAFF
TRBD1	TRBJ2-5	TRBV20-1	few	TGCAGTGCTGCACTACGGACAGGCACGGGTGAGACCCAGTACTTC	CSAALRTGTGETQYF
NA	TRBJ2-2	TRBV5-6	few	TGTGCCAGCATCATGTACGGGACCGGGGAGCTGTTTTTT	CASIMYGTGELFF
NA	TRBJ1-4	TRBV28	NA	TGTGCCAGCAGTTTTTCACCCCCTGGGGAAAAACTGTTTTTT	CASSFSPPGEKLFF
NA	TRBJ2-1	TRBV29-1	NA	TGCAGCGTTGTATCGTTCGGCAATGAGCAGTTCTTC	CSVVSFGNEQFF
TRBD1	TRBJ2-4	TRBV20-1	many	TGCAGTGCTAGAGATCAGGACAGGGGGCGTTTCATTCAGTACTTC	CSARDQDRGRFIQYF
TRBD1	TRBJ2-1	TRBV4-2	few	TGTGCCAGCAGCCAAGTGGGACAGAACAATGAGCAGTTCTTC	CASSQVGQNNEQFF
NA	TRBJ1-2	TRBV4-2	many	TGTGCCAGCAGCCAAGCCCTGGAGGGATATGGCTACACCTTC	CASSQALEGYGYTF
NA	TRBJ1-3	TRBV4-2	many	TGTGCCAGCAGCCCGGACAATTCTGGAAACACCATATATTTT	CASSPDNSGNTIYF